One sample yielded the 32 T cell receptor beta chains listed below, sequenced in a study of somatic mutations in cytotoxic T cells in rheumatoid arthritis. Libraries were prepared by immunoSEQ multiplex PCR; TCRdb keeps only in-frame clonotypes and omits some of them. This table has some 20,000 clones, 65% to 85% appearing once. The sequenced sample consisted of CD8+ T cells sorted from blood. Receptors originate from an adult with rheumatoid arthritis.

In this sample, this clone turned up a few times. The genes are TRBV5-1 and TRBJ2-7; D not certain. Germline loops: CDR1 SGHRS, CDR2 YFSETQ. The length of the CDR3 is 15 residues. V lost 0 bases to trimming and J lost 1 base, with 11 bases between them. The DNA for the CDR3 is TGCGCCAGCAGCTTGGACCGAGCCTTATCCTACGAGCAGTACTTC. Protein product: CASSLDRALSYEQYF.

The J gene is TRBJ2-7, the V gene TRBV20-1, with D unclear. The V end was cut by 6 bases, the J end by 7 bases, with 10 bases between. CDR1 and CDR2 (germline): DFQATT, SNEGSKA (reference sequence). The CDR3 totals 10 residues. CDR3 in DNA: TGCAGTGCGCGACCCGAGGAGCAGTACTTC. Amino acid sequence: CSARPEEQYF.

V gene TRBV6-4 combines with J gene TRBJ2-2; D might be TRBD1 (5 bases). Germline CDR1 MRHNA, CDR2 SNTAGT. This CDR3 region has 14 residues. Trimming shortened V by 5 bases and J by 5 bases, and 12 bases separated the two germline ends. CDR3 in amino acids: CASSPGSETGELFF. The CDR3 region has the DNA TGTGCCAGCAGTCCAGGGTCCGAGACCGGGGAGCTGTTTTTT.

The chain recombines TRBV11-2 with TRBJ2-7; TRBD1 aligns across 8 bases. CDR1 is SGHAT and CDR2 is FQNNGV in the germline V gene. The V and J ends lost 8 bases and 5 bases, in that order; junction bases with no gene match: 2. The CDR3 is made up of 11 amino acids. The CDR3 nucleotides are TGTGCCAGCCGGACAGGGCACGAGCAGTACTTC. As protein: CASRTGHEQYF.

This sequence joins TRBV7-9 and TRBJ1-1, with D tentatively TRBD1 (6 bases). Trimming took off 4 bases at V and 2 bases at J, with 14 bases between the two ends. In germline, CDR1 is SEHNR, CDR2 FQNEAQ (reference sequence). This CDR3 has 15 residues. CDR3 nucleotide sequence: TGTGCCAGCAGCTCAACTCAGGGGTTTAACACTGAAGCTTTCTTT. This codes for CASSSTQGFNTEAFF.

This CDR3 reads CASSSFSSYEQYF. CDR3 nucleotide sequence: TGTGCCAGCAGCTCCTTCAGCTCCTACGAGCAGTACTTC. The chain carries TRBV7-2 and TRBJ2-7; the D is unclear. The CDR3 extends over 13 amino acids. Trimming stripped 4 bases from V and 0 bases from J, with 7 bases between. Germline V gene data show CDR1 as SGHTA and CDR2 as FQGNSA.

The gene calls are TRBV4-2 and TRBJ1-5, with D hard to call. Germline V CDR1 and CDR2: LGHNA, YNFKEQ. Trimming shortened V by 5 bases and J by 3 bases, and 17 bases separated the two germline ends. The CDR3 length is 16 residues. CDR3 protein: CASSGFVGRSNQPQHF. In nucleotides, the CDR3 is TGTGCCAGCAGCGGATTTGTAGGGCGGTCCAATCAGCCCCAGCATTTT.

This clone has more than one count but fewer than ten. The rearrangement uses TRBV5-1 and TRBJ1-1; unclear D gene. V lost 0 bases and J lost 0, with 12 bases in between. CDR1 is SGHRS and CDR2 is YFSETQ in the germline V gene. CDR3 length: 16 residues. CDR3 sequence reads: CASSLADGGLNTEAFF. The DNA of the CDR3 is TGCGCCAGCAGCTTGGCCGATGGCGGATTGAACACTGAAGCTTTCTTT.

The chain uses TRBV9 and TRBJ1-2; possibly TRBD1 for D (5 bases). This CDR3 spans 16 amino acids. Germline values: CDR1 SGDLS, CDR2 YYNGEE. Trimming removed 0 bases at V and 5 bases at J, with 17 bases between. This CDR3 is CASSVGGTGLAYGYTF. The DNA for the CDR3 is TGTGCCAGCAGCGTAGGGGGGACGGGTCTTGCGTATGGCTACACCTTC.

This rearrangement joins TRBV7-9 to TRBJ2-7; TRBD1 or TRBD2 may be the D gene (6 bases each). The germline gives CDR1 SEHNR, CDR2 FQNEAQ (reference sequence). The length of the CDR3 is 16 residues. V was trimmed by 0 bases and J by 1 base, leaving 13 bases between them. CDR3 nucleotide sequence: TGTGCCAGCAGCTTAGCCCGGGGGCGAAGGTCCTACGAGCAGTACTTC. Encoded protein: CASSLARGRRSYEQYF.

The V call is TRBV9, the J call TRBJ2-2; the match to TRBD1 covers 11 bases. Trimming took 4 bases from V and 4 from J; bases not matched to a gene: 3. This CDR3 contains 15 residues. Germline V gene data show CDR1 as SGDLS and CDR2 as YYNGEE. The chain's CDR3 is CASSTGTGGTGELFF. The CDR3 DNA follows: TGTGCCAGCAGCACCGGGACAGGGGGCACCGGGGAGCTGTTTTTT.

The rearrangement uses TRBV7-9 and TRBJ1-2; D uncertain. Germline V gene data show CDR1 as SEHNR and CDR2 as FQNEAQ (reference sequence). The CDR3 spans 13 residues. The V and J ends lost 0 bases and 4 bases respectively, with 6 bases between them. CDR3 amino acids: CASSLADSYGYTF. CDR3 nucleotide sequence: TGTGCCAGCAGCTTAGCGGATAGCTATGGCTACACCTTC.

This clone was observed a single time. This chain uses TRBV9 with TRBJ1-6; unclear D gene. CDR1 is SGDLS and CDR2 is YYNGEE in the germline V gene. Trimming cost V 5 bases and J 10 bases, with 13 bases left between them. This CDR3 contains 13 residues. Written as DNA, the CDR3 is TGTGCCAGCAGGGATACAGAATTCTCACCCCTCCACTTT. Translating it yields CASRDTEFSPLHF.

The gene calls are TRBV5-5 and TRBJ2-7; weak D call: TRBD2 (6 bases). Germline V gene data show CDR1 as SGHKS and CDR2 as YYEKEE (reference sequence). The CDR3 has 14 residues. Trimming cost V 0 bases and J 3 bases, with 10 bases left between them. CDR3 coding DNA: TGTGCCAGCAGCTTGGGGGTGCGGGGCTACGAGCAGTACTTC. This sequence encodes CASSLGVRGYEQYF.

The chain recombines TRBV7-3 with TRBJ2-1; D not resolved. The length of the CDR3 is 15 residues. The ends were cut back, 0 bases at V and 9 bases at J, with 15 bases in the middle. The V gene's germline CDR1 is SGHTA and CDR2 FQGTGA. The CDR3 here is CASSLTSRGHLEQFF. CDR3 DNA sequence: TGTGCCAGCAGCTTAACCAGCCGTGGGCATCTTGAGCAGTTCTTC.

The chain employs TRBV5-1 and TRBJ2-3, with a weak D call TRBD2 (7 bases). In germline, CDR1 is SGHRS, CDR2 YFSETQ. The CDR3 is 16 amino acids. The germline V and J ends were trimmed by 4 bases and 4 bases, with 19 bases remaining between them. In DNA form, the CDR3 reads TGCGCCAGCAGCCCCGCGATGGGAGGGGGGGCAGATACGCAGTATTTT. Protein product: CASSPAMGGGADTQYF.

The rearrangement links TRBV19 to TRBJ2-7, with TRBD2 as a possible D gene (6 bases). Germline V CDR1 and CDR2: LNHDA, SQIVND (reference sequence). V lost 1 base and J lost 7, with 14 bases in between. This CDR3 has 14 residues. CDR3: CASSIVGGAGEQYF. The CDR3, as DNA: TGTGCCAGTAGTATAGTCGGAGGGGCTGGGGAGCAGTACTTC.

This clone was observed a few times. The chain couples TRBV9 to TRBJ2-7; tentatively, D is TRBD1 or TRBD2 (5 bases each). Germline values: CDR1 SGDLS, CDR2 YYNGEE. This CDR3 contains 14 residues. Trimming left V 3 bases short and J 0 bases short, with 10 bases between. The CDR3 here is CASSDGTSSYEQYF. CDR3 coding DNA: TGTGCCAGCAGCGACGGGACGTCCTCCTACGAGCAGTACTTC.

The V call is TRBV27, the J call TRBJ2-1; 14 nucleotides match TRBD2. CDR1 MNHEY and CDR2 SMNVEV come from the germline V gene (reference sequence). The CDR3 has 17 residues. J lost 5 bases, V lost 2 bases, and 5 bases had no gene match. CDR3 sequence reads: CASSLRTGLAGDNEQFF. Written as DNA, the CDR3 is TGTGCCAGCAGTTTACGGACGGGACTAGCGGGGGACAATGAGCAGTTCTTC.

A few counts support this clone. The rearrangement uses TRBV7-9 and TRBJ1-4; D is possibly TRBD1 (5 bases). V was cut by 5 bases and J by 15 bases, with 19 bases left in between. In germline, CDR1 is SEHNR, CDR2 FQNEAQ (reference sequence). This CDR3 contains 13 residues. CDR3 nucleotide sequence: TGTGCCAGCAGCCCAGCGGGACCTCCTAGGGTGTTTTTT. Its translation is CASSPAGPPRVFF.

The chain combines TRBV7-9 with TRBJ2-2; D may be TRBD1 (5 bases). The CDR3 totals 15 residues. Deletions cut 1 base from V and 4 bases from J, with 10 bases between. The germline CDR1 and CDR2 sequences are SEHNR and FQNEAQ (reference sequence). The CDR3 loop is CASSLVTGFTGELFF. The DNA for the CDR3 is TGTGCCAGCAGCTTAGTCACAGGATTCACCGGGGAGCTGTTTTTT.

The rearrangement uses TRBV7-3 and TRBJ2-4, with TRBD1 matching over 10 bases. CDR1 is SGHTA, CDR2 FQGTGA, per germline. Germline trimming cut 5 bases from V and 6 bases from J; bases unmatched to any gene: 4. The CDR3 extends over 14 amino acids. Here the CDR3 reads CASSVGQGVNIQYF. CDR3 DNA sequence: TGTGCCAGCAGCGTCGGACAGGGGGTAAACATTCAGTACTTC.

The V and J genes are TRBV6-1 and TRBJ1-5; maybe TRBD1 (5 bases). V lost 2 bases and J lost 4, with 9 bases in between. Germline lookup yields CDR1 MNHNS and CDR2 SASEGT. This CDR3 region has 14 residues. The CDR3 region has the DNA TGTGCCAGCAGTGAACGAGGGGAGAATCAGCCCCAGCATTTT. Its protein product is CASSERGENQPQHF.

This chain uses TRBV6-5 with TRBJ1-1; D is unresolved. V lost 3 bases, J lost 3 bases, and 8 bases lay in between. Germline V gene sequence: CDR1 MNHEY, CDR2 SVGAGI. This CDR3 region has 13 residues. The CDR3: CASSYGKHTEAFF. The CDR3 DNA sequence: TGTGCCAGCAGTTATGGCAAGCACACTGAAGCTTTCTTT.

The chain couples TRBV28 to TRBJ2-3; TRBD1 is a possible D gene (5 bases). In germline, CDR1 is MDHEN, CDR2 SYDVKM. This CDR3 is built from 15 residues. Trimming shortened V by 7 bases and J by 6 bases, and 20 bases separated the two germline ends. CDR3: CASTWGSLGVDTQYF. CDR3 bases: TGTGCCAGCACCTGGGGCTCCCTCGGCGTGGATACGCAGTATTTT.

The V and J genes are TRBV2 and TRBJ1-3; D is unclear. Between the trimmed V and J ends, which lost 7 bases and 2 bases, there was a span of 0 bases. The length of the CDR3 is 10 residues. From germline, CDR1 is SNHLY and CDR2 FYNNEI. CDR3 amino acids: CASTGNTIYF. As DNA, the CDR3 is TGTGCCAGCACTGGAAACACCATATATTTT.

The chain recombines TRBV7-2 with TRBJ1-1, with D tentatively TRBD1 (5 bases). The CDR3 extends over 15 amino acids. The germline gives CDR1 SGHTA, CDR2 FQGNSA. Trimming removed 0 bases from V and 4 bases from J, with 12 bases in between. The CDR3: CASSLARGGGTEAFF. The CDR3 DNA is TGTGCCAGCAGCTTAGCGAGGGGTGGGGGCACTGAAGCTTTCTTT.

V gene TRBV5-1 combines with J gene TRBJ2-1; TRBD2 aligns across 10 bases. The length of the CDR3 is 14 residues. Trimming removed 1 base from V and 10 bases from J; junction bases left unmatched: 5. CDR1 is SGHRS and CDR2 is YFSETQ in the germline V gene. CDR3 loop: CASSLSGGAGEQFF. The CDR3, as DNA: TGCGCCAGCAGCTTGAGCGGGGGGGCTGGCGAGCAGTTCTTC.

This clone turned up a few times. A single base separates this from a much larger clone, so it may be a read error. CDR3 DNA sequence: TGTGCCAGCAGTGAAAGAGAGACAGATACGCAGTATTTT. This translates into CASSERETDTQYF. The chain is built from TRBV6-1 and TRBJ2-3; D unclear. CDR1 and CDR2 (germline): MNHNS, SASEGT. The CDR3 covers 13 residues. Trimming stripped 2 bases from V and 3 bases from J, with 6 bases between.

The chain uses TRBV9 and TRBJ2-5, with 8 positions matching TRBD1. From germline, CDR1 is SGDLS and CDR2 YYNGEE. J lost 4 bases, V lost 2 bases, and 7 bases had no gene match. The CDR3 is 15 amino acids. CDR3 amino acids: CASSVAGGAGETQYF. CDR3 nucleotides: TGTGCCAGCAGCGTCGCAGGGGGCGCGGGAGAGACCCAGTACTTC.

This clone was seen a handful of times. V gene TRBV18 combines with J gene TRBJ2-7; weak D call: TRBD2 (6 bases). The germline V gene has CDR1 KGHSH and CDR2 LQKENI. The CDR3 extends over 13 amino acids. V dropped 5 bases and J dropped 5 bases, with 13 bases sitting between them. The DNA for the CDR3 is TGTGCCAGCTCAACCACTGCGGGGAACGAGCAGTACTTC. As protein: CASSTTAGNEQYF.

In this sample, this clone turned up once. The J gene is TRBJ2-1, the V gene TRBV27, with D unclear. Between the trimmed V and J ends, which lost 5 bases and 7 bases, there was a span of 6 bases. CDR1 is MNHEY, CDR2 SMNVEV, per germline (reference sequence). The CDR3 covers 11 residues. The CDR3 sequence: CASSVRNEQFF. The CDR3, as DNA: TGTGCCAGCAGTGTCCGTAATGAGCAGTTCTTC.